The clone carrying this T cell receptor beta chain was seen only a few times. Its antigen is unknown. The source of the sample is a study of T-cell reconstitution after alpha-beta-depleted transplantation in children. Study conclusions and caveats: Hyperexpanded clones declined; after one year, newly produced T cells mostly supplied diversity.

The library targeted TCRbeta and was prepared with unique molecular identifiers. MiXCR was run by TCRdb on the PCR reads, yielding one entry per CDR3 protein. The sample has over 80,000 distinct CDR3 sequences, roughly a quarter seen once; the top ten hold roughly 23%. Sequences were derived from PBMCs, sampled before TCRalphabeta/CD19-depleted stem cell transplant. This sequence originates from a boy aged 2 to 9 with acute lymphoblastic leukemia, due to receive a stem cell transplant.

DNA of the CDR3: TGTGCCAGCAGAACTAGCGGGATAGAGTACTTC. Its translation is CASRTSGIEYF. The chain uses TRBV5-5 and TRBJ2-7; the match to TRBD2 covers 10 bases. The CDR3 is made up of 11 amino acids. V lost 5 bases and J lost 11; bases outside the gene matches: 4. CDR1 is SGHKS, CDR2 YYEKEE, per germline (reference sequence).